A single sample gave rise to the 16 T cell receptor beta chains below, sequenced in a study of tumor-infiltrating lymphocytes in oesophageal squamous cell carcinoma. One entry per CDR3 protein results from TCRdb running MiXCR on the PCR reads. The sample consists of around 13,000 distinct CDR3 sequences, approximately 52% of them appearing once. The sequenced sample consisted of esophageal tumor tissue. Receptors were obtained from a female donor with esophageal squamous cell carcinoma.

V gene TRBV19 combines with J gene TRBJ2-5; 10 bases agree with TRBD2. The last part of the DNA fits TRBJ2-1 better; the J call may be wrong. Germline V CDR1 and CDR2: LNHDA, SQIVND (reference sequence). The length of the CDR3 is 15 residues. The CDR3 protein is CASSRIAGGYNEQFF. DNA for the CDR3: TGTGCCAGTAGTAGAATAGCGGGAGGCTACAATGAGCAGTTCTTC.

The chain links TRBV6-2 or TRBV6-3 to TRBJ2-1; 9 nucleotides agree with TRBD1. The end of the DNA fits TRBJ2-6 better, so the J call may be wrong. The CDR3 extends over 15 amino acids. Germline values: CDR1 MNHEY, CDR2 SVGEGT. CDR3: CAITLGQGEANVLTF. CDR3 DNA sequence: TGTGCCATCACCCTGGGACAGGGAGAGGCCAACGTCCTGACTTTC.

The chain links TRBV7-8 to TRBJ2-5; no clear D. V was clipped by 6 bases and J by 11 bases, with 16 bases between them. This CDR3 region has 12 residues. Germline values: CDR1 SGHVS, CDR2 FQNEAQ. CDR3 nucleotide sequence: TGTGCCAGCAGTTACGTCTCCAATGAGCAGTACTTC. Its translation: CASSYVSNEQYF.

Points on this clonotype: A read error may account for a junction end that differs from germline. The J gene is TRBJ1-5, the V gene TRBV6-6; 9 nucleotides match TRBD1. Germline CDR1 MNHNY, CDR2 SVGAGI (reference sequence). The CDR3 loop spans 14 amino acids. CDR3 in amino acids: CASSVRQGGQLQHF. In DNA form, the CDR3 reads TGTGCCAGCAGTGTACGACAGGGGGGACAGCTCCAGCATTTT.

This clonotype was picked up many times. The chain is built from TRBV2 and TRBJ2-5; the match to TRBD2 covers 9 bases. The CDR3 length is 15 residues. The trim removed 11 bases at V and 5 bases at J, leaving 15 bases unmatched. Germline CDR1 and CDR2: SNHLY and FYNNEI. CDR3 DNA: TGTGCCTCTCAGCCGGGGTTAGCGGGAGATGAGACCCAGTACTTC. The encoded protein is CASQPGLAGDETQYF. Together with reference TRBV2 and TRBJ2-5, the CDR3 gives the full variable domain: EPEVTQTPSHQVTQMGQEVILRCVPISNHLYFYWYRQILGQKVEFLVSFYNNEISEKSEIFDDQFSVERPDGSNFTLKIRSTKLEDSAMYFCASQPGLAGDETQYFGPGTRLLVL.

To note about this clonotype: A much larger clone lies one base from this, so it may be a read error. The chain uses TRBV14 and TRBJ2-1; no clear D. V was clipped by 0 bases and J by 11 bases, with 8 bases between them. Germline CDR1 reads SGHDN; CDR2 reads FVKESK. CDR3 length: 12 residues. The CDR3 DNA sequence: TGTGCCAGCAGCCAAGAAAAAGCTAAGCAGTTCTTC. Amino acid sequence: CASSQEKAKQFF.

The J gene is TRBJ2-3, the V gene TRBV7-3; D may be TRBD1 (6 bases). The closer fit of TRBJ2-5 to the DNA end suggests the J call may be wrong. CDR1 SGHTA and CDR2 FQGTGA come from the germline V gene. This CDR3 contains 13 residues. The CDR3 region has the DNA TGTGCCAGCAGCTTACAGGGGTCAGAGACCCAGTACTTC. Protein: CASSLQGSETQYF.

As regards this clonotype: The junction and the germline gene differ at one end; a read error may be behind it. The chain uses TRBV27 and TRBJ1-6; D is perhaps TRBD1 (5 bases). The CDR3 extends over 14 amino acids. The germline gives CDR1 MNHEY, CDR2 SMNVEV (reference sequence). CDR3 region: CASSFVGVRYEQYF. CDR3 in DNA: TGTGCCAGCAGTTTCGTAGGGGTGCGCTACGAGCAGTACTTT.

As for this clonotype: The junction does not match germline at one end; this may be a read error. The gene calls are TRBV13 and TRBJ2-1, with D perhaps matching TRBD2 (6 bases). The J call is in doubt because the DNA end fits TRBJ2-7 better. Germline V lookup: CDR1 PRHDT, CDR2 FYEKMQ (reference sequence). The CDR3 covers 14 residues. CDR3: CASSLTTGEYEQYF. In DNA, the CDR3 is TGCGCCAGCAGCTTAACGACGGGAGAGTACGAGCAGTACTTC.

This clonotype is labeled as medium-sized. The chain is built from TRBV7-2 and TRBJ1-5; D possibly corresponds to TRBD1 (6 bases). The V end lost 1 base, the J end lost 4 bases, and 17 bases lay between the germline ends. Germline V gene data show CDR1 as SGHTA and CDR2 as FQGNSA. This CDR3 has 17 amino acids. The CDR3 DNA reads TGTGCCAGCAGCTTAGGGTACAGGGATCTTTCAAATCAGCCCCAGCATTTT. It yields the protein CASSLGYRDLSNQPQHF.

By proportion, this clonotype is medium-sized. The chain links TRBV11-2 to TRBJ2-7; TRBD2 aligns across 9 bases. This CDR3 region has 23 residues. J lost 2 bases, V lost 1 base, and 27 bases had no gene match. Germline V gene lookup returns CDR1 SGHAT and CDR2 FQNNGV. CDR3 protein: CASSLGFRTPGIAGVFSPYEQYF. The CDR3 DNA reads TGTGCCAGCAGCTTAGGGTTTAGGACCCCTGGGATAGCGGGAGTTTTTAGCCCCTACGAGCAGTACTTC. The full variable domain, its missing parts supplied by reference TRBV11-2 and TRBJ2-7, is EAGVAQSPRYKIIEKRQSVAFWCNPISGHATLYWYQQILGQGPKLLIQFQNNGVVDDSQLPKDRFSAERLKGVDSTLKIQPAKLEDSAVYLCASSLGFRTPGIAGVFSPYEQYFGPGTRLTVT.

Notes on this clonotype: One end of the junction varies from germline; a read error may be responsible. V usage is TRBV7-6 and J usage is TRBJ2-5; no firm D call. Per the germline V gene, CDR1 is SGHVS and CDR2 is FNYEAQ. The CDR3 has 12 amino acids. CDR3 nucleotide sequence: TGTGCCAGCAGCTTGACGGATTCACCCCTCCACTTC. Translation gives CASSLTDSPLHF. Supplemented by reference TRBV7-6 and TRBJ2-5, the full variable domain reads GAGVSQSPRYKVTKRGQDVALRCDPISGHVSLYWYRQALGQGPEFLTYFNYEAQQDKSGLPNDRFSAERPEGSISTLTIQRTEQRDSAMYRCASSLTDSPLHFGPGTRLLVL.

The chain carries TRBV11-3 and TRBJ2-2; D might be TRBD2 (6 bases). Looked up from germline, CDR1 is SGHNT and CDR2 is YENEEA. V shed 5 bases and J shed 4 bases, with 11 bases lying between them. The CDR3 spans 14 residues. For the CDR3, the DNA is TGTGCCAGCAGCATTACTAGCCCCACCGGGGAGCTGTTTTTT. Translating gives CASSITSPTGELFF.

V gene TRBV5-1 combines with J gene TRBJ2-1; 8 bases agree with TRBD1. Per germline, CDR1 SGHRS and CDR2 YFSETQ. CDR3 length: 14 amino acids. Germline trimming cut 4 bases from V and 8 bases from J; bases unmatched to any gene: 8. The CDR3 sequence is CASSVTGAGHEQFF. In DNA form, the CDR3 reads TGCGCCAGCAGCGTGACAGGGGCTGGGCATGAGCAGTTCTTC.

J is TRBJ2-5 and V is TRBV11-1; D not certain. Trimming shortened V by 5 bases and J by 2 bases, and 3 bases separated the two germline ends. The germline V gene has CDR1 SGHAT and CDR2 FQDESV (reference sequence). The CDR3 length is 11 residues. The CDR3 DNA is TGTGCCAGCAGCGCGCAAGAGACCCAGTACTTC. Amino acids: CASSAQETQYF.

This clonotype was detected ten times or more. The chain recombines TRBV28 with TRBJ1-5, with D maybe TRBD1 (6 bases). Deletions cut 2 bases from V and 0 bases from J, with 11 bases between. Per germline, CDR1 MDHEN and CDR2 SYDVKM. This CDR3 is built from 16 residues. The CDR3 sequence is CASSLDQGYSNQPQHF. CDR3 sequence (DNA): TGTGCCAGCAGTTTAGACCAGGGGTATAGCAATCAGCCCCAGCATTTT.